The rows below give T cell receptor beta chains drawn from one sample of a study of blood T cell repertoires in COVID-19. The protocol was immunoSEQ multiplex PCR, while the TCRdb copy is restricted to in-frame clones and leaves out a portion. Here the sample spans approximately 240,000 clones, approximately 91% being singletons. The sample consisted of peripheral blood. All receptors come from a woman between 40 and 50 years old who had recovered from COVID-19. CDR3s include the opening cysteine and the closing phenylalanine or tryptophan. The D gene is left open where the match is weak. The listing skips clone size in some rows; elsewhere it reads once, few, many or a size class.

V	D	J	size	CDR3	DNA
TRBV3-1/TRBV3-2	TRBD1	TRBJ1-4	.	CASSLWDSLFNEKLFF	TGTGCCAGCAGCCTATGGGACAGTCTATTTAATGAAAAACTGTTTTTT
TRBV14	TRBD1	TRBJ2-3	.	CASSRNRRTGDDTQYF	TGTGCCAGCAGCCGCAATAGGAGGACAGGGGATGATACGCAGTATTTT
TRBV5-5	TRBD2	TRBJ2-5	.	CASSLAGLAEETQYF	TGTGCCAGCAGCTTGGCGGGACTAGCGGAAGAGACCCAGTACTTC
TRBV7-6	TRBD1	TRBJ1-2	.	CASSSSNRDSPYGYTF	TGTGCCAGCAGCTCGAGTAACCGGGACAGCCCCTACGGCTACACCTTC
TRBV28	.	TRBJ1-5	few	CASSFPPSRNQPQHF	TGTGCCAGCAGTTTCCCACCCAGTCGCAATCAGCCCCAGCATTTT
TRBV20-1	TRBD1	TRBJ2-7	.	CSASPSTGLYEQYF	TGCAGTGCTAGTCCTTCGACAGGGCTATACGAGCAGTACTTC
TRBV29-1	TRBD1	TRBJ2-4	.	CSVRLPGQGLVRGIQYF	TGCAGCGTGAGGCTACCGGGACAGGGATTAGTGAGGGGCATTCAGTACTTC
TRBV25-1	TRBD1	TRBJ1-6	.	CASSEYDREHSPLHF	TGTGCCAGCAGTGAATATGACAGGGAGCATTCACCCCTCCACTTT
TRBV5-1	.	TRBJ1-2	.	CASRNRDWDYGYTF	TGCGCCAGCAGGAACAGGGATTGGGACTATGGCTACACCTTC
TRBV19	TRBD1	TRBJ1-2	once	CASSLDRVGIYGYTF	TGTGCCAGTAGCCTAGACAGGGTCGGGATCTATGGCTACACCTTC
TRBV10-2	TRBD2	TRBJ2-3	.	CASSVFPGGGDTQYF	TGCGCCAGCAGTGTCTTTCCGGGGGGAGGAGATACGCAGTATTTT
TRBV7-2	TRBD2	TRBJ2-1	.	CASSLWSSGSSYNEQFF	TGTGCCAGCAGCTTATGGTCTAGCGGAAGCTCCTACAATGAGCAGTTCTTC
TRBV28	TRBD1	TRBJ1-2	.	CASSRGQGRYGYTF	TGTGCCAGCAGTCGAGGACAGGGCCGGTATGGCTACACCTTC
TRBV5-4	.	TRBJ1-2	once	CASSLALANYGYTF	TGTGCCAGCAGCTTGGCGTTAGCTAACTATGGCTACACCTTC
TRBV30	.	TRBJ2-5	.	CAGNSGEETQYF	TGTGCCGGTAATTCGGGGGAAGAGACCCAGTACTTC
TRBV6-2/TRBV6-3	TRBD1	TRBJ1-5	.	CASSYSLGTDNIMSNQPQHF	TGTGCCAGCAGTTACTCCCTTGGGACAGATAACATAATGAGCAATCAGCCCCAGCATTTT
TRBV18	.	TRBJ1-2	.	CASSLGRPGGYTF	TGTGCCAGCTCATTAGGCAGACCGGGTGGCTACACCTTC
TRBV16	TRBD1	TRBJ1-2	.	CASSPRSPGQGNYGYTF	TGTGCCAGCAGCCCTCGCTCTCCGGGACAGGGGAACTATGGCTACACCTTC
TRBV6-5	.	TRBJ2-7	.	CASSARDQGLYEQYF	TGTGCCAGCAGCGCGCGAGACCAGGGTTTATACGAGCAGTACTTC
TRBV19	TRBD1	TRBJ2-2	.	CASIPQGVTGELFF	TGTGCCAGTATCCCCCAGGGGGTCACCGGGGAGCTGTTTTTT
TRBV19	.	TRBJ1-4	.	CASNSGYEKLFF	TGTGCCAGTAACAGCGGGTATGAAAAACTGTTTTTT
TRBV24-1	.	TRBJ2-2	.	CATGPDRTAGELFF	TGTGCCACCGGGCCGGACAGAACTGCCGGGGAGCTGTTTTTT
TRBV7-2	.	TRBJ2-7	.	CASSSNGAGVSEQYF	TGTGCCAGCAGCTCCAATGGGGCAGGGGTATCCGAGCAGTACTTC
TRBV4-3	TRBD2	TRBJ2-1	.	CASSQAGLAGVNNEQFF	TGCGCCAGCAGCCAAGCGGGGCTAGCGGGAGTAAACAATGAGCAGTTCTTC
TRBV24-1	TRBD1	TRBJ2-1	once	CATSDYGTGIYNEQFF	TGTGCCACCAGTGATTACGGGACAGGGATTTACAATGAGCAGTTCTTC
TRBV25-1	TRBD1	TRBJ2-7	.	CASSETGVAPYEQYF	TGTGCCAGCAGTGAGACAGGGGTGGCCCCCTACGAGCAGTACTTC
TRBV11-3	TRBD2	TRBJ2-1	.	CASSLDGLAGAFRDNEQFF	TGTGCCAGCAGCTTAGACGGACTAGCGGGAGCCTTCAGGGACAATGAGCAGTTCTTC
TRBV5-1	TRBD1	TRBJ2-5	.	CASSLQGQETQYF	TGCGCCAGCAGCTTACAGGGGCAAGAGACCCAGTACTTC
TRBV25-1	.	TRBJ2-6	.	CASSLERRFGANVLTF	TGTGCCAGCAGCCTCGAAAGGCGGTTTGGGGCCAACGTCCTGACTTTC
TRBV27	.	TRBJ2-1	.	CASSLGDSYNEQFF	TGTGCCAGCAGTTTAGGTGACAGCTACAATGAGCAGTTCTTC
TRBV6-6	.	TRBJ1-6	.	CASSRSGQGSYNSPLHF	TGTGCCAGCAGTCGTTCAGGGCAAGGCTCCTATAATTCACCCCTCCACTTT
TRBV5-1	.	TRBJ2-1	.	CASSLQGYGNEQFF	TGCGCCAGCAGCTTGCAGGGATACGGCAATGAGCAGTTCTTC